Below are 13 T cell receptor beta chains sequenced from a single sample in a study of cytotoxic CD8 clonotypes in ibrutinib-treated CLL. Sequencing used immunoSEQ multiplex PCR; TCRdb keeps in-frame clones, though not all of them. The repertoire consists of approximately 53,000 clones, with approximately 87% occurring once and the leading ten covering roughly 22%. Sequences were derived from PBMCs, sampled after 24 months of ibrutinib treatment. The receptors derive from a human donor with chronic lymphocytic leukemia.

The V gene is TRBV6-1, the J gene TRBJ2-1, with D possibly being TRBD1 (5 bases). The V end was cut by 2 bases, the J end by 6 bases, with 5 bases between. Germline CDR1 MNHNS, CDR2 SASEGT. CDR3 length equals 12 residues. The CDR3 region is CASSERGNEQFF. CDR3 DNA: TGTGCCAGCAGTGAAAGGGGCAATGAGCAGTTCTTC.

The CDR3 loop reads CASSQQGPEDTQYF. The DNA of the CDR3 is TGTGCCAGCAGCCAACAGGGGCCGGAAGATACGCAGTATTTT. The chain couples TRBV4-2 to TRBJ2-3; tentatively, D is TRBD1 (6 bases). V was pared by 2 bases and J by 5 bases, with 11 bases between. CDR3 size: 14 residues. In germline, CDR1 is LGHNA, CDR2 YNFKEQ.

DNA for the CDR3: TGCGCCAGCAGCGATACAGGGACCTCGAACACTGAAGCTTTCTTT. It specifies CASSDTGTSNTEAFF. The chain carries TRBV5-1 and TRBJ1-1; tentative D call: TRBD1 (6 bases). CDR3 length equals 15 residues. The germline V and J ends were trimmed by 4 bases and 1 base, with 14 bases remaining between them. Germline V CDR1 and CDR2: SGHRS, YFSETQ. Full variable domain (outside the CDR3, taken from reference TRBV5-1 and TRBJ1-1): KAGVTQTPRYLIKTRGQQVTLSCSPISGHRSVSWYQQTPGQGLQFLFEYFSETQRNKGNFPGRFSGRQFSNSRSEMNVSTLELGDSALYLCASSDTGTSNTEAFFGQGTRLTVV.

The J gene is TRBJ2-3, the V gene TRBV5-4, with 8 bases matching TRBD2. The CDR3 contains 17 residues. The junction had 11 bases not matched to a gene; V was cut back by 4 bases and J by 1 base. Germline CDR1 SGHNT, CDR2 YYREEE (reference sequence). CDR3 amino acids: CASSPLGAGVGTDTQYF. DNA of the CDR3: TGTGCCAGCAGCCCCCTAGGAGCGGGAGTTGGCACAGATACGCAGTATTTT.

DNA of the CDR3: TGTGCCAGCAGCTTAGCAAATTTCTCTTCTGCGAACACCGGGGAGCTGTTTTTT. Its protein is CASSLANFSSANTGELFF. V usage is TRBV7-9 and J usage is TRBJ2-2; D is uncertain. CDR3 length equals 18 residues. The ends were cut back, 0 bases at V and 0 bases at J, with 14 bases in the middle. Germline CDR1 SEHNR, CDR2 FQNEAQ (reference sequence). Based on the CDR3 plus reference TRBV7-9 and TRBJ2-2, the full variable domain is DTGVSQNPRHKITKRGQNVTFRCDPISEHNRLYWYRQTLGQGPEFLTYFQNEAQLEKSRLLSDRFSAERPKGSFSTLEIQRTEQGDSAMYLCASSLANFSSANTGELFFGEGSRLTVL.

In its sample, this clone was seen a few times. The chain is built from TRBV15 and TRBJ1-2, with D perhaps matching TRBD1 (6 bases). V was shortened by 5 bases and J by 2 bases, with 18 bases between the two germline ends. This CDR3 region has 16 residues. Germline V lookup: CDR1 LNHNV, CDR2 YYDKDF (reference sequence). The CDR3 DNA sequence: TGTGCCACCAGCTCCGCTCGGACAGCCACCAACTATGGCTACACCTTC. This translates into CATSSARTATNYGYTF.

The CDR3 spells CASSVPGRALTTNEKLFF. The CDR3 DNA reads TGTGCCAGCAGCGTCCCGGGACGGGCCCTGACAACTAATGAAAAACTGTTTTTT. This sequence joins TRBV27 and TRBJ1-4; tentatively, D is TRBD1 (5 bases). V lost 6 bases and J 0 bases, leaving 20 bases between the germline ends. Germline-derived CDR1 and CDR2 are MNHEY and SMNVEV (reference sequence). This CDR3 contains 18 residues.

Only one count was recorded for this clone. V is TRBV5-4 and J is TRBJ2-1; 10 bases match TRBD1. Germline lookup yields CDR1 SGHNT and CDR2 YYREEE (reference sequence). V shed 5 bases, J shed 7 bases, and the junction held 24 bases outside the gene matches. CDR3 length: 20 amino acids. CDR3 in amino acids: CASSRGRGTGAFSNANEQFF. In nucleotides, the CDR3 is TGTGCCAGCAGTCGGGGGAGAGGGACAGGGGCTTTTTCGAATGCGAATGAGCAGTTCTTC.

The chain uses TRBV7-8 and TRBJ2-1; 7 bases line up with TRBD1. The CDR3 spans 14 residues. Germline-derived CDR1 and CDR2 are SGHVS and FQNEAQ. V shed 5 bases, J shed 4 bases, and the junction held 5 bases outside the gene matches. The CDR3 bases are TGTGCCAGCAGCCCCCGGACAGGTTACAATGAGCAGTTCTTC. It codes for CASSPRTGYNEQFF. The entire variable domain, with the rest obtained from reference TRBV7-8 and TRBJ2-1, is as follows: GAGVSQSPRYKVAKRGQDVALRCDPISGHVSLFWYQQALGQGPEFLTYFQNEAQLDKSGLPSDRFFAERPEGSVSTLKIQRTQQEDSAVYLCASSPRTGYNEQFFGPGTRLTVL.

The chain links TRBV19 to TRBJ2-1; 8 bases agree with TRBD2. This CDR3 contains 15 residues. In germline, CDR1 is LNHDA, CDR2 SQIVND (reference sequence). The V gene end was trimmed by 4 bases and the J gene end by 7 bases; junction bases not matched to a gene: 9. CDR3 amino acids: CASSRARLATNEQFF. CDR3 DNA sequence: TGTGCCAGTAGTAGAGCTAGACTAGCGACTAATGAGCAGTTCTTC.

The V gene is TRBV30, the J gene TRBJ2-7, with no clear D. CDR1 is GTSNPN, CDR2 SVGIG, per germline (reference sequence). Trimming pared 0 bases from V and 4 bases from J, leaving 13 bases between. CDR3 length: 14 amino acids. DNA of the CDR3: TGTGCCTGGAGTGTAGGTGGTTTTATATACGAGCAGTACTTC. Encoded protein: CAWSVGGFIYEQYF. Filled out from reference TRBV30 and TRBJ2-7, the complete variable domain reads SQTIHQWPATLVQPVGSPLSLECTVEGTSNPNLYWYRQAAGRGLQLLFYSVGIGQISSEVPQNLSASRPQDRQFILSSKKLLLSDSGFYLCAWSVGGFIYEQYFGPGTRLTVT.

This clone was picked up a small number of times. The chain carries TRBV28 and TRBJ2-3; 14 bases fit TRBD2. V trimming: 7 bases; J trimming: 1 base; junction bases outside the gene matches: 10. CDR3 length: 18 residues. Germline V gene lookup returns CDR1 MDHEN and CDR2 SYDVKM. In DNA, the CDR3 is TGTGCCAGCACCTGGTCGGGACTAGCGGGAGAGGGCACAGATACGCAGTATTTT. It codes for CASTWSGLAGEGTDTQYF. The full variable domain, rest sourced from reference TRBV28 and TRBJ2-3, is DVKVTQSSRYLVKRTGEKVFLECVQDMDHENMFWYRQDPGLGLRLIYFSYDVKMKEKGDIPEGYSVSREKKERFSLILESASTNQTSMYLCASTWSGLAGEGTDTQYFGPGTRLTVL.

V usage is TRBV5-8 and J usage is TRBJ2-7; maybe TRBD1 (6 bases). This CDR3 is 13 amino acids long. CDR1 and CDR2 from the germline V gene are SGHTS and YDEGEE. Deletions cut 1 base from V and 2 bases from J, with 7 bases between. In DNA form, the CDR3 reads TGTGCCAGCAGCTTGAACAGGGCCTACGAGCAGTACTTC. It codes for CASSLNRAYEQYF. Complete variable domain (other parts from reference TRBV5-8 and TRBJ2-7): EAGVTQSPTHLIKTRGQQATLRCSPISGHTSVYWYQQALGLGLQFLLWYDEGEERNRGNFPPRFSGRQFPNYSSELNVNALELEDSALYLCASSLNRAYEQYFGPGTRLTVT.